This TCR beta chain was recorded in a study of T cell responses to AZD1222 COVID-19 vaccine. Study-level findings and limits: Close to half of all spike-specific TCRs reportedly target regions of the variants that are unmutated. The donor cohort was predominantly white British with a female majority, and clonal diversity may have been underestimated. Sampled repertoires all dated from after the peak T cell response. Just a handful of people given AZD1222 tested seropositive at baseline.

The repertoire was sequenced with immunoSEQ multiplex PCR; TCRdb's copy has only in-frame clones and lacks some. The sample lists roughly 110,000 clones, 85% to 90% seen once, with approximately 5.4% in the top ten. This clone has just one count. Its target is unknown. Sequences were derived from peripheral blood, sampled on day 0 of AZD1222 vaccination. The source is an adult in good health.

The CDR3 sequence is CASSLAVGRDTQYF. The CDR3 nucleotides read TGTGCCAGCAGCTTAGCGGTCGGGAGGGATACGCAGTATTTT. The V call is TRBV7-9, the J call TRBJ2-3, with 7 bases lining up with TRBD2. Trimming cost V 0 bases and J 6 bases; bases outside gene matches: 3. The length of the CDR3 is 14 residues. Germline values: CDR1 SEHNR, CDR2 FQNEAQ (reference sequence).